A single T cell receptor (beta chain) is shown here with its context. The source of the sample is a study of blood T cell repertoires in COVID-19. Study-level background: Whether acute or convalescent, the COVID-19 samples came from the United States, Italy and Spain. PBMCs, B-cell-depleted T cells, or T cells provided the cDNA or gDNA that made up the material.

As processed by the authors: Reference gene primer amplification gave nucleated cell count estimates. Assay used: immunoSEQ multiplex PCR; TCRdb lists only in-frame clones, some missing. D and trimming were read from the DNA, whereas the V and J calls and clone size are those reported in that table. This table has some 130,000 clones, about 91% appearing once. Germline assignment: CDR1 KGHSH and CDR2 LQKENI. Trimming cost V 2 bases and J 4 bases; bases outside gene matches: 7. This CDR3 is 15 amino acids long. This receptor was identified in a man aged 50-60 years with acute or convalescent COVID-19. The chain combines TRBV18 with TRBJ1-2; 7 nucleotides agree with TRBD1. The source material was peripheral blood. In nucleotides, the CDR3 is TGTGCCAGCTCACCAGGGGACAGCTTCGGCTATGGCTACACCTTC. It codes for CASSPGDSFGYGYTF.